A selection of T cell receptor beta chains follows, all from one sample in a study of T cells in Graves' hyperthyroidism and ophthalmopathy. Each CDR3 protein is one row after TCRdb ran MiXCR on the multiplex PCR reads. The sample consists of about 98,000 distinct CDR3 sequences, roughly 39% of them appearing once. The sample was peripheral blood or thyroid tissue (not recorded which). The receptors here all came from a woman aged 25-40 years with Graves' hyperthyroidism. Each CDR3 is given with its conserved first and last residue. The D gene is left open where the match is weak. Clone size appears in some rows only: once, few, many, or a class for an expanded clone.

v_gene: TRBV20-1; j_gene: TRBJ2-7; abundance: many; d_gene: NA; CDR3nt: TGCAGTGCTACGGACTCAGGCTACGAGCAGTACTTC; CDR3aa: CSATDSGYEQYF
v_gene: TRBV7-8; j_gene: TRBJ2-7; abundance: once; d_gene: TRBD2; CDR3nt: TGTGCCAGCACCGATGAGACTAGCCGGGCCGAGCAGTACTTC; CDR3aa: CASTDETSRAEQYF
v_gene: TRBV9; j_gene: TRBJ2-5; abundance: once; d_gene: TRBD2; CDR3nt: TGTGCCAGCACCCGTGGACTAGCGGGAGGGGGGAGAGAGACCCAGTACTTC; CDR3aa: CASTRGLAGGGRETQYF
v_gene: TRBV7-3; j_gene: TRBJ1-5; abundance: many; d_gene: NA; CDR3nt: TGTGCCAGCAGCTTATCGGGCCCAACGAACAACAATCAGCCCCAGCATTTT; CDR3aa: CASSLSGPTNNNQPQHF
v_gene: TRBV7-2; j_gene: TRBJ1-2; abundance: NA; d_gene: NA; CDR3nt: TGTGCCAGCAGCCCGGGACACAACGTAGGCTACACCTTC; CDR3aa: CASSPGHNVGYTF
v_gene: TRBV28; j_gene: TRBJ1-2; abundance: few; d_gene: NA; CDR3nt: TGTGCCGGCATAGGGCAGAACTATGGCTACACCTTC; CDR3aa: CAGIGQNYGYTF
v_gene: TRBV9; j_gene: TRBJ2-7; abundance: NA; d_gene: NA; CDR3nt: TGTGCCAGCAGTAGATGGGGGCTCGGGGACGAGCAGTACTTC; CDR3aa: CASSRWGLGDEQYF
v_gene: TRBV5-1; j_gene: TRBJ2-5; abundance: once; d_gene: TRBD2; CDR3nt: TGCGCCAGCAGCCCGGGGACTAGCGGGAGTTTAGGAGAGACCCAGTACTTC; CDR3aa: CASSPGTSGSLGETQYF
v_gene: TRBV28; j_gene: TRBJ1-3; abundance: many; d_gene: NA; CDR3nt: TGTGCCAGCAGTTTGTTCACAGGGATCGCTGGAAACACCATATATTTT; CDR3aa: CASSLFTGIAGNTIYF
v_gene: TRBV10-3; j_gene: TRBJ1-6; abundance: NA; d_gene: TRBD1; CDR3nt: TGTGCCATCAGTGGGGACAGAAATTCACCCCTCCACTTT; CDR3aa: CAISGDRNSPLHF
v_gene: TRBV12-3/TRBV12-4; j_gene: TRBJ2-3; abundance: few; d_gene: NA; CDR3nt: TGTGCCAGCAGTTTGATTGGAGCACGGGGCACAGATACGCAGTATTTT; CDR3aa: CASSLIGARGTDTQYF
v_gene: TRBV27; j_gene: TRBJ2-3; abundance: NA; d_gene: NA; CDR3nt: TGTGCCAGCAGTTTAAGTGATACCCAGGGTGGTACGCAGTATTTT; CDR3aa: CASSLSDTQGGTQYF
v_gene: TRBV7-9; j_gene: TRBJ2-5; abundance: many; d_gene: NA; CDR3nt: TGTGCCAGCAGCTTTTGGGCTTTTCAAGAGACCCAGTACTTC; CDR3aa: CASSFWAFQETQYF
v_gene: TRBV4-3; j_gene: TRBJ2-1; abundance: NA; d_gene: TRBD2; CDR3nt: TGCGCCAGCAGCCAAGACGAACTAGCGCACTACAATGAGCAGTTCTTC; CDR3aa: CASSQDELAHYNEQFF
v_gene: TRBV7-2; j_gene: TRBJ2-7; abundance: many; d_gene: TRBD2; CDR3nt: TGTGCCAGCAGCTTTTTAGCGGGTGACTCCTACGAGCAGTACTTC; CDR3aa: CASSFLAGDSYEQYF
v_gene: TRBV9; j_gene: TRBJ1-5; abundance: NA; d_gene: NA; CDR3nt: NA; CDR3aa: CASSFYICSASPVPYSNQPQHF
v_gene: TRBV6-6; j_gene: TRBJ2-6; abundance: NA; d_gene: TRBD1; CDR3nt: TGTGCCAGCAGTTACTCCGACAGGGTGACTTTC; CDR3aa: CASSYSDRVTF
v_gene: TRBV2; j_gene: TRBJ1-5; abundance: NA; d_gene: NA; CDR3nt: TGTGCCAGCAGTGTTGACACTTATCAGCCCCAGCATTTT; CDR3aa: CASSVDTYQPQHF
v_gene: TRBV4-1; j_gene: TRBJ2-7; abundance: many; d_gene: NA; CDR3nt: TGCGCCAGCAGCCAAGGGGGAAGAGGCGAGCAGTACTTC; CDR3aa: CASSQGGRGEQYF
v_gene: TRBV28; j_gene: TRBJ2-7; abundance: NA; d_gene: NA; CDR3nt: TGTGCCAGCAGCCCAGGCAGGAGGGTCCTCTACGAGCAGTACTTC; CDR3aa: CASSPGRRVLYEQYF